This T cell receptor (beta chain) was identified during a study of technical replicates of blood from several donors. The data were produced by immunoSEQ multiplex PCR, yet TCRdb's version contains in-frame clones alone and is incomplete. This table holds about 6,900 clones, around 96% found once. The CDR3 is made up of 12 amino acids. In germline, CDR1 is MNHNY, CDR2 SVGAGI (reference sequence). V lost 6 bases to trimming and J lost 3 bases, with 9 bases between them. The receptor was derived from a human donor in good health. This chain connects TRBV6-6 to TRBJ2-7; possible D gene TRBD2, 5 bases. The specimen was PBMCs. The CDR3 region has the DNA TGTGCCAGCAGCCCGGGGAGCTACGAGCAGTACTTC. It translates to CASSPGSYEQYF.